This is a list of T cell receptor beta chains from one sample in a study of control samples from healthy donors and cancer patients. Only in-frame clones appear in the TCRdb table, and some are missing; sequencing was by immunoSEQ multiplex PCR. The data contain some 89,000 clones, 86% of them seen just once; the ten biggest clones take up 20% to 25%. Sequenced input: blood. The receptor set was obtained from a young man in good health. Each CDR3 is given with its conserved first and last residue. The D gene is left open where the match is weak. The size entry is marked missing in some rows and otherwise reads once, few, many or a size class.

. TRBD1 TRBJ2-7 TRBV5-1 TGCGCCAGCAGCTCCGGGACAGGGCACTACGAGCAGTACTTC CASSSGTGHYEQYF
. TRBD1 TRBJ1-3 TRBV3-1/TRBV3-2 TGTGCCAGCAGCCCCCGGACAGGGGGAGGAGACACCATATATTTT CASSPRTGGGDTIYF
. TRBD2 TRBJ2-1 TRBV6-4 TGTGCCAGCAGTGACTCTACTAGCGGGGGCTACAATGAGCAGTTCTTC CASSDSTSGGYNEQFF
. . TRBJ2-3 TRBV13 TGTGCCAGCAGCCCTAGGGACTTCTTAGATACGCAGTATTTT CASSPRDFLDTQYF
. TRBD1 TRBJ1-2 TRBV19 TGTGCCAGTAGTAGAATGGGACAGGGGTATGGCTACACCTTC CASSRMGQGYGYTF
. . TRBJ2-7 TRBV7-9 TGTGCCAGCAGCTTGGAGGGGGGCCTGAGCTCCTACGAGCAGTACTTC CASSLEGGLSSYEQYF
few TRBD1 TRBJ2-7 TRBV19 TGTGCCAGTAGTACCCAGGGGGCTGCCTACGAGCAGTACTTC CASSTQGAAYEQYF
once TRBD1 TRBJ1-2 TRBV2 TGTGCCAGCAGTGAAGTATGGGGACAGTCCTATGGCTACACCTTC CASSEVWGQSYGYTF
once TRBD1 TRBJ1-4 TRBV19 TGTGCCAGTAGCGACCTAAGGGGGCAAACTAATGAAAAACTGTTTTTT CASSDLRGQTNEKLFF
medium-sized . TRBJ2-2 TRBV10-1 TGCGCCAGCAGTGGAGTTGGAGATACTGGGGAGCTGTTTTTT CASSGVGDTGELFF
. . TRBJ2-1 TRBV7-9 TGTGCCAGCAGCGGCGGACGGAACTACAATGAGCAGTTCTTC CASSGGRNYNEQFF
. . TRBJ1-5 TRBV30 TGTGCCTGGAATGGCGGGCCTCAAGGCAATCAGCCCCAGCATTTT CAWNGGPQGNQPQHF
once TRBD1 TRBJ1-6 TRBV30 TGTGCCTGCGACAGGGGATCCTATAATTCACCCCTCCACTTT CACDRGSYNSPLHF
. . TRBJ1-1 TRBV5-1 TGCGCCAGCATGGAGATGGTAGGGCAGCTGAACACTGAAGCTTTCTTT CASMEMVGQLNTEAFF
. TRBD2 TRBJ2-1 TRBV2 TGTGCCAGCAGTGAGTCAGCGGGGGTTGCCTACAATGAGCAGTTCTTC CASSESAGVAYNEQFF
. TRBD1 TRBJ1-2 TRBV7-9 TGTGCCAGCAGGGAAGGGGGCGCGGACTATGGCTACACCTTC CASREGGADYGYTF
. . TRBJ2-5 TRBV6-6 TGTGCCAGCAGACCCCCTGCGGAAGGGGAGACCCAGTACTTC CASRPPAEGETQYF
. . TRBJ1-1 TRBV6-1 TGTGCCAGCAGTGAACTTGGGGGCACTGAAGCTTTCTTT CASSELGGTEAFF
. . TRBJ2-5 TRBV6-2/TRBV6-3 TGTGCCAGCAGTTACTCCAGTGGGCCGGAGACCCAGTACTTC CASSYSSGPETQYF
few TRBD1 TRBJ1-5 TRBV28 TGTGCCAGCAGTGCCCAGACAGGGTACAATCAGCCCCAGCATTTT CASSAQTGYNQPQHF
. . TRBJ2-3 TRBV5-6 TGTGCCAGCAGCTTCGGCCGGGATCCCGTCCCGGATTTT CASSFGRDPVPDF
. TRBD1 TRBJ2-7 TRBV4-1 TGCGCCAGCAGCCAAGGCAGGGGGCCTCTCAGCGGCGAGCAGTACTTC CASSQGRGPLSGEQYF
. . TRBJ2-3 TRBV4-1 TGCGCCAGCAGCCAAGAGAGAACTAGCCGTTCAAATACGCAGTATTTT CASSQERTSRSNTQYF
. . TRBJ1-4 TRBV9 TGTGCCAGCAGCGTCGGCCAGTTTAATGAAAAACTGTTTTTT CASSVGQFNEKLFF
. . TRBJ1-3 TRBV11-2 TGTGCCAGCAGCCCCGTTGGAAACACCATATATTTT CASSPVGNTIYF
. TRBD1 TRBJ1-1 TRBV28 TGTGCCAGCACCCTTGGGACAGGGCGCCGAAACACTGAAGCTTTCTTT CASTLGTGRRNTEAFF
. . TRBJ1-1 TRBV2 TGTGCCAGCAGGATGAACACTGAAGCTTTCTTT CASRMNTEAFF
. . TRBJ2-1 TRBV5-4 TGTGCCAGCAGCTATCGTTCGGGGCCCAGCTCCTACAATGAGCAGTTCTTC CASSYRSGPSSYNEQFF